This TCR beta chain was sequenced during a study of T cell responses to AZD1222 COVID-19 vaccine. The V gene end was trimmed by 3 bases and the J gene end by 7 bases; junction bases not matched to a gene: 10. The CDR3 spans 17 residues. Germline V gene sequence: CDR1 DFQATT, CDR2 SNEGSKA (reference sequence). Profiled with immunoSEQ multiplex PCR; TCRdb holds only in-frame clones, not every one. Among over 130,000 clones listed, roughly 92% were seen once. This clonotype was obtained from an adult in good health. Specimen: peripheral blood, collected on day 0 of AZD1222 vaccination. V is TRBV20-1 and J is TRBJ2-3; 16 bases map to TRBD2. CDR3 loop: CSASPGTSGGASYTQYF. The DNA of the CDR3 is TGCAGTGCTAGTCCCGGGACTAGCGGGGGGGCCTCTTATACGCAGTATTTT.